This T cell receptor beta chain was recovered during a study of T cells in Graves' hyperthyroidism and ophthalmopathy. Study summary: Any treatment followed the collection of peripheral blood at initial diagnosis.

Uncontrolled infection, other autoimmune disease, pregnancy or lactation disqualified patients from enrolment. Based on clinical symptoms, serum thyroxine and TRAb, thyroid ultrasound and orbital computed tomography, diagnoses were reached. This clonotype was found many times. TCR beta CDR3 regions were amplified from RNA. The primer set for the first-round RT-PCR of the TCR CDR3 was HTBI. TCRdb reprocessed the multiplex PCR reads with MiXCR, giving one entry per CDR3 protein. The data show 500,000 to 750,000 distinct CDR3 sequences, with approximately 15% seen just once and around 7% held by the top ten. CDR1 is LNHNV and CDR2 is YYDKDF in the germline V gene (reference sequence). The CDR3 covers 19 residues. Trimming took off 0 bases at V and 2 bases at J, with 20 bases between the two ends.

The source is a young woman with Graves' ophthalmopathy. The sequenced sample consisted of blood. The chain links TRBV15 to TRBJ2-1; a weak D match, TRBD2 (6 bases). CDR3 sequence (DNA): TGTGCCACCAGCAGAGATCGGAGGACTACCGGTGCCCCCTACAATGAGCAGTTCTTC. Its translation is CATSRDRRTTGAPYNEQFF.